This TCR beta chain emerged from a study of radiation and T cells in renal cell carcinoma. Regarding the study as a whole: Top tumor clonotypes rose in blood 2 weeks post-radiation, then contracted.

Time point reported: blood 4 weeks post-SBRT, at nephrectomy. Treatment defined: 15 Gy SBRT to primary tumor, nephrectomy 4 weeks later. Clear cell pathology was present in this patient's renal cell carcinoma. The table came from immunoSEQ multiplex PCR; TCRdb's copy has only in-frame clones and leaves some out. Of about 78,000 clones in the sample, 89% are singletons; the top ten hold 6%. V dropped 0 bases and J dropped 1 base, with 4 bases sitting between them. The germline V gene has CDR1 SGHRS and CDR2 YFSETQ. CDR3 length: 13 residues. This clone appeared once. What it recognizes is unknown. The sequencing here drew on blood, taken from a patient whose treatment included radiotherapy and nephrectomy. The receptor was isolated from a woman between 65 and 79 years old with renal cell carcinoma. J is TRBJ1-1 and V is TRBV5-1; D gene uncertain. CDR3 residues: CASSLDPNTEAFF. CDR3 sequence (DNA): TGCGCCAGCAGCTTGGACCCGAACACTGAAGCTTTCTTT.